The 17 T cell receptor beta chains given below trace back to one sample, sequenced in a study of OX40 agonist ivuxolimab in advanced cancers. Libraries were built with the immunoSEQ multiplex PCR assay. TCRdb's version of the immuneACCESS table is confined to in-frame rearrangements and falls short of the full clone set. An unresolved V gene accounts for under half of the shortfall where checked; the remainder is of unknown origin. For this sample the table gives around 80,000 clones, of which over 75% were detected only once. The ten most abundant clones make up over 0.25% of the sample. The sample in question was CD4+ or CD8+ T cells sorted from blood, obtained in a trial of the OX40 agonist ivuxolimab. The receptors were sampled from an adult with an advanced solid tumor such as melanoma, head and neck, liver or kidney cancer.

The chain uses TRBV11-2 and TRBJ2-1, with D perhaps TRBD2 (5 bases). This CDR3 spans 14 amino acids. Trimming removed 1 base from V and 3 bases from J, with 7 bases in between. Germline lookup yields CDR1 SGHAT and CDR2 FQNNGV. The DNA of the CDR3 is TGTGCCAGCAGCTTAGGCCGGGACTACAATGAGCAGTTCTTC. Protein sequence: CASSLGRDYNEQFF.

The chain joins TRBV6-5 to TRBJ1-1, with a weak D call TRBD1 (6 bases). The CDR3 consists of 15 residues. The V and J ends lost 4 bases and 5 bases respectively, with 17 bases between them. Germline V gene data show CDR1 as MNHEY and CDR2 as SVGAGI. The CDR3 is CASSFGTYRGTEAFF. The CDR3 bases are TGTGCCAGCAGTTTTGGGACATACCGGGGGACTGAAGCTTTCTTT.

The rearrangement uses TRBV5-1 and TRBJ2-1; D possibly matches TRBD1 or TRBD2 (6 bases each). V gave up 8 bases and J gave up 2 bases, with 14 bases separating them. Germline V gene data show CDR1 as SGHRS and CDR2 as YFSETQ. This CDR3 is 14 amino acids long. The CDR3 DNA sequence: TGCGCCAGTGACACCGGGGGCCCCTACAATGAGCAGTTCTTC. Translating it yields CASDTGGPYNEQFF.

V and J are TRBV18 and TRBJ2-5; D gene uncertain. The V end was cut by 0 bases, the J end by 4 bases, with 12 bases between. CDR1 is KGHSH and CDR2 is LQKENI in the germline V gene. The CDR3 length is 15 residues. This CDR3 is CASSPPLPLPETQYF. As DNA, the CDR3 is TGTGCCAGCTCACCACCCCTACCTCTTCCAGAGACCCAGTACTTC.

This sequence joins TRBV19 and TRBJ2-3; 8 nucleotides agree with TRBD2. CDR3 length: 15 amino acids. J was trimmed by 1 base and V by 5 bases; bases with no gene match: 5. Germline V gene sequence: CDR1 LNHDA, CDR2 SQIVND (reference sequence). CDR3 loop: CASSPLSGGTDTQYF. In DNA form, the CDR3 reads TGTGCCAGTAGTCCTCTTAGCGGGGGCACAGATACGCAGTATTTT.

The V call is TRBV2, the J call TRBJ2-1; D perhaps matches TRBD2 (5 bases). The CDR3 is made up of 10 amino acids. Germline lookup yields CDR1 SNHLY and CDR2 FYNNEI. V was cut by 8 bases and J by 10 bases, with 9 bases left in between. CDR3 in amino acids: CASVRGEQFF. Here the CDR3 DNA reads TGTGCCAGCGTTCGGGGAGAGCAGTTCTTC.

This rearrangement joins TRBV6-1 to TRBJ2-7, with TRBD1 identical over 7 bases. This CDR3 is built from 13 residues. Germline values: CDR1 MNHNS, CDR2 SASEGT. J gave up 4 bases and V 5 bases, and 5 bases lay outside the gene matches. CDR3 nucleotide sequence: TGTGCCAGCAGTCTTTTACAGGGGTACGAGCAGTACGTC. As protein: CASSLLQGYEQYV.

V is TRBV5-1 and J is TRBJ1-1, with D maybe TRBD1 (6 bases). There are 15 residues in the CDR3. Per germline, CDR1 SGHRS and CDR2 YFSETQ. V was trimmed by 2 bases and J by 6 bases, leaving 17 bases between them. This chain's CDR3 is CASSLSTGPDAEAFF. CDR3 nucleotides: TGCGCCAGCAGCTTATCCACAGGGCCGGACGCTGAAGCTTTCTTT.

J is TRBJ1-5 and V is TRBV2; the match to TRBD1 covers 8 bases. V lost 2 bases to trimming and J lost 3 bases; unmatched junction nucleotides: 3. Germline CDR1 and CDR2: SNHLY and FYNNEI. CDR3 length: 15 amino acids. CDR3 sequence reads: CASSEQGAPNQPQHF. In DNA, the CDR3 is TGTGCCAGCAGTGAACAGGGGGCTCCCAATCAGCCCCAGCATTTT. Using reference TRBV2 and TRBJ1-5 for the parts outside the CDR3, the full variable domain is EPEVTQTPSHQVTQMGQEVILRCVPISNHLYFYWYRQILGQKVEFLVSFYNNEISEKSEIFDDQFSVERPDGSNFTLKIRSTKLEDSAMYFCASSEQGAPNQPQHFGDGTRLSIL.

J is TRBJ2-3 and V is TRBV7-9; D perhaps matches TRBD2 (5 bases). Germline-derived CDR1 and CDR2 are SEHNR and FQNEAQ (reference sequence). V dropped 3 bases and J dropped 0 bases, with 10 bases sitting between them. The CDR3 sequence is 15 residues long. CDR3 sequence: CASSFGDASTDTQYF. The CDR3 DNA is TGTGCCAGCAGCTTCGGGGATGCTAGCACAGATACGCAGTATTTT.

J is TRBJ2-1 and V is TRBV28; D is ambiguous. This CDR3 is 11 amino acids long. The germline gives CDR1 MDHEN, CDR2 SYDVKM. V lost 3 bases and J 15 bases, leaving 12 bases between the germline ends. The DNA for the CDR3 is TGTGCCAGCAGTTTGTTTGGACCGGGGTTCTTC. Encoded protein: CASSLFGPGFF. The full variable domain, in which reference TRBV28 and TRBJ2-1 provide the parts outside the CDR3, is DVKVTQSSRYLVKRTGEKVFLECVQDMDHENMFWYRQDPGLGLRLIYFSYDVKMKEKGDIPEGYSVSREKKERFSLILESASTNQTSMYLCASSLFGPGFFGPGTRLTVL.

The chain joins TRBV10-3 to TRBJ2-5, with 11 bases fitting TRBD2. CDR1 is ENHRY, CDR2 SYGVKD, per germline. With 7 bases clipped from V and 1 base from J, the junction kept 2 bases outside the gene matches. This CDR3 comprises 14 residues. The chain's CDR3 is CAIKGLAAQETQYF. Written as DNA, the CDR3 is TGTGCCATCAAGGGACTAGCGGCCCAAGAGACCCAGTACTTC.

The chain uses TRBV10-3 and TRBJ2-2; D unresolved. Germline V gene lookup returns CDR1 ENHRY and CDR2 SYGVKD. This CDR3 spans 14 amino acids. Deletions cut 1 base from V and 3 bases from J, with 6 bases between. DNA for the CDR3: TGTGCCATCAGTGAGTTGGCAGACACCGGGGAGCTGTTTTTT. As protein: CAISELADTGELFF.

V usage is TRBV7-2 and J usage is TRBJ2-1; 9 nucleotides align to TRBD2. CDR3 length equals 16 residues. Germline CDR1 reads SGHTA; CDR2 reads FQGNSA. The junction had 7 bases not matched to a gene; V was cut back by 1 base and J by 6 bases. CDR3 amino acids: CASSLVGRGGPNEQFF. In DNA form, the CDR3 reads TGTGCCAGCAGCTTAGTCGGGCGGGGGGGCCCCAATGAGCAGTTCTTC. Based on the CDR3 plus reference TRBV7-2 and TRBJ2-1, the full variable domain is GAGVSQSPSNKVTEKGKDVELRCDPISGHTALYWYRQSLGQGLEFLIYFQGNSAPDKSGLPSDRFSAERTGGSVSTLTIQRTQQEDSAVYLCASSLVGRGGPNEQFFGPGTRLTVL.

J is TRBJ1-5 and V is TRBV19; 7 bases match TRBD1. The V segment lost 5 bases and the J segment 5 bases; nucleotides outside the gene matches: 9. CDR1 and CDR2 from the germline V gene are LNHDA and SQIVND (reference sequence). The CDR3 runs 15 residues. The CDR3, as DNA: TGTGCCAGTAGTTTGGACAGGTATGGTTATCAGCCCCAGCATTTT. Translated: CASSLDRYGYQPQHF.

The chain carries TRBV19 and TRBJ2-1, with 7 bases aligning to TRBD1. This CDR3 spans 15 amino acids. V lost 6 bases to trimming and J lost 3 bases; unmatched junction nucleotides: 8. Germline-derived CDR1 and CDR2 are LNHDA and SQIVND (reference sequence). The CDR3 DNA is TGTGCCAGTAGGTTTTACGGGACAGACTACAATGAGCAGTTCTTC. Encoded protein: CASRFYGTDYNEQFF.

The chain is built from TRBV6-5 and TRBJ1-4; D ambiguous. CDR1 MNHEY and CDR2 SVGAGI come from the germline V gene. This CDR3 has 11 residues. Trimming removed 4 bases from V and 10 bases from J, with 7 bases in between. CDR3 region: CASSFDGKLFF. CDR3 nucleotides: TGTGCCAGCAGTTTCGACGGAAAACTGTTTTTT.